The T cell receptor beta chain under discussion was sequenced for a study of shared clonotypes between healthy human individuals. Produced via immunoSEQ multiplex PCR; TCRdb's table is partial and in-frame only. The sample includes 550,000 to 850,000 clones, approximately 79% of them seen just once. The CDR3 is 15 residues long. Trimming took 10 bases from V and 0 from J; bases not matched to a gene: 11. Germline assignment: CDR1 MNHNS and CDR2 SASEGT. The TCR sequence derives from a woman aged 25 to 45 in good health. This chain uses TRBV6-1 with TRBJ1-2; 7 bases map to TRBD1. The sequenced material came from memory CD4+ T cells sorted from blood. Subset here: CD45RA-negative fraction. CDR3 in DNA: TGTGCCATTACTACCCGGGACAGCCCTAACTATGGCTACACCTTC. Translated, it gives CAITTRDSPNYGYTF.